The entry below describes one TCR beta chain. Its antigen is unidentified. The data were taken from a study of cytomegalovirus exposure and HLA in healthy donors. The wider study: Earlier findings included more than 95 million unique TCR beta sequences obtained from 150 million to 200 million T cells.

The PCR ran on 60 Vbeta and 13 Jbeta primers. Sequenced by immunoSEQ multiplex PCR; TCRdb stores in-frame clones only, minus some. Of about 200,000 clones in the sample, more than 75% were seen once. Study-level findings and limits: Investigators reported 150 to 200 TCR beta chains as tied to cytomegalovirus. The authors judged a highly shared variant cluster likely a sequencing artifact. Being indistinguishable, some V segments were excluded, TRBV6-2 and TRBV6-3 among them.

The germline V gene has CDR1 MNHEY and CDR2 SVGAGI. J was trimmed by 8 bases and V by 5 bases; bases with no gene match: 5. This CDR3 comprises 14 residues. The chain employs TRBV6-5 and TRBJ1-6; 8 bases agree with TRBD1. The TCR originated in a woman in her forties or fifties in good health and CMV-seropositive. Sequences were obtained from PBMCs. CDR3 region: CASSVDREDSPLHF. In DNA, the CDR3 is TGTGCCAGCAGTGTGGACAGGGAGGATTCACCCCTCCACTTT.